This T cell receptor beta chain originates from a study of T cell responses to AZD1222 COVID-19 vaccine. Study observations and caveats: Researchers took repertoire samples only after the peak T cell response had come.

Note on this clone: Its antigen is currently unknown.

Clones were sequenced by immunoSEQ multiplex PCR, and TCRdb holds only the in-frame ones, with some missing. The table has 150,000 or so clones, roughly 94% seen once; the top ten hold over 4.5%. Pooled samples include second doses given at about 4 or 12 weeks. The CDR3 is 13 amino acids. With 4 bases removed from V and 5 bases from J, the gap between germline ends came to 12 bases. Looked up from germline, CDR1 is SGHTS and CDR2 is YDEGEE. The gene calls are TRBV5-8 and TRBJ1-2; TRBD1 might be the D (6 bases). The sequences come from peripheral blood, collected 28 days after the second AZD1222 dose. This receptor was identified in an adult who received the AZD1222 COVID-19 vaccine. CDR3 nucleotide sequence: TGTGCCAGCAGCCACACGACAGGATATGGCTACACCTTC. Protein: CASSHTTGYGYTF.